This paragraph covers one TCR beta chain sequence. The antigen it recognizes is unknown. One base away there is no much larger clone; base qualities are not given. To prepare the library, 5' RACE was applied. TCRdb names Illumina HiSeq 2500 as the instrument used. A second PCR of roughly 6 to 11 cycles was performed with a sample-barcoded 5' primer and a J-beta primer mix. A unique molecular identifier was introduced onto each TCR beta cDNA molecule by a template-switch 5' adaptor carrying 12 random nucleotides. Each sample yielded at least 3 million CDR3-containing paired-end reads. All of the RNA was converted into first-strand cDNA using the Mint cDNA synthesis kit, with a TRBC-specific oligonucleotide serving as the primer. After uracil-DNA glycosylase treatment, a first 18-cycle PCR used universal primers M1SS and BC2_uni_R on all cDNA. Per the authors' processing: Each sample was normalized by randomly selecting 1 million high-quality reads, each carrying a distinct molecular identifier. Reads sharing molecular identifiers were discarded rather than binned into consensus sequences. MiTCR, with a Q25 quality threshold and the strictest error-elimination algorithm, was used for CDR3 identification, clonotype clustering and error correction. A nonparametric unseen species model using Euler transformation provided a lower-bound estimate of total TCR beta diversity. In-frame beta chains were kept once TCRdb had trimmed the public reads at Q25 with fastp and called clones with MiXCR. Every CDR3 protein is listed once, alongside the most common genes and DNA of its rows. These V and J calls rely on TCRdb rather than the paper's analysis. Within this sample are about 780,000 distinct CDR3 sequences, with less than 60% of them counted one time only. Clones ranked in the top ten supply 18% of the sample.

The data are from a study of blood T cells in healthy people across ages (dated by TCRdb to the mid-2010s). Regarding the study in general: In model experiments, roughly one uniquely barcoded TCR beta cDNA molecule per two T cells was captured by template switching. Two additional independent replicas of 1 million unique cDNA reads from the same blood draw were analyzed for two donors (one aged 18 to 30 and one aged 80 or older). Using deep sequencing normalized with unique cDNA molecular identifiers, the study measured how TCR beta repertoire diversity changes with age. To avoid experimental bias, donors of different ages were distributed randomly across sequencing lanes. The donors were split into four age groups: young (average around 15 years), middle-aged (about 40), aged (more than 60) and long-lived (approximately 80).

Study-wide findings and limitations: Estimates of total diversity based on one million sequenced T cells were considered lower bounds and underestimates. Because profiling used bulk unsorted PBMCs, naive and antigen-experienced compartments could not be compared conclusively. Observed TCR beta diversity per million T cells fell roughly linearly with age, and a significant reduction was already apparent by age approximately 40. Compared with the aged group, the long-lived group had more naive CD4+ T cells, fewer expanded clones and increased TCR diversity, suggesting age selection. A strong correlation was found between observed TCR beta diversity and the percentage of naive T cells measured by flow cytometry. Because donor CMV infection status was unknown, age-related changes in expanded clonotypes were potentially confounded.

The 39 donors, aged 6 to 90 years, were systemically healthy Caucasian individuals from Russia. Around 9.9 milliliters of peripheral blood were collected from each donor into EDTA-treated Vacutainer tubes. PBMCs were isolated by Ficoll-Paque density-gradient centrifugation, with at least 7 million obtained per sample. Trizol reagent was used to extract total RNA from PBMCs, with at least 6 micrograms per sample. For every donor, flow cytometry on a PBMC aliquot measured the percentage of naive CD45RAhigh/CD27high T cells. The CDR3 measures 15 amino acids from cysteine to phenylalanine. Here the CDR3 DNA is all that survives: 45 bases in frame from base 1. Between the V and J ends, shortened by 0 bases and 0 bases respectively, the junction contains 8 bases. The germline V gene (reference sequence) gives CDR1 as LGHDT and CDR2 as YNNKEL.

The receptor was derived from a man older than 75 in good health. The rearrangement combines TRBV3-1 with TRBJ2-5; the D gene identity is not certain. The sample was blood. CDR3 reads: CASSQDFTDQETQYF. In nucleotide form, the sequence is TGTGCCAGCAGCCAAGATTTTACAGACCAAGAGACCCAGTACTTC.